What follows is one T cell receptor beta chain and its context. The antigen remains undetermined. The source of the sample is a study of T cell responses to AZD1222 COVID-19 vaccine. Study-level results: No repertoire was sampled before or during the peak T cell response, only after it.

The method was immunoSEQ multiplex PCR; TCRdb's version includes in-frame clones alone and lacks a portion of them. Of 180,000 or so clones listed, about nine tenths were seen once; the top ten hold 1.5% to 2%. The clonotype comes from an adult who received the AZD1222 COVID-19 vaccine. This sample comprised peripheral blood, obtained 28 days after the second AZD1222 dose.

This CDR3 is CASSILQGRLGGEQYF. CDR3 in DNA: TGTGCCAGTAGTATTCTCCAGGGCCGGCTTGGCGGCGAGCAGTACTTC. The chain recombines TRBV19 with TRBJ2-7, with D maybe TRBD1 (5 bases). With 3 bases removed from V and 6 bases from J, the gap between germline ends came to 21 bases. Germline V lookup: CDR1 LNHDA, CDR2 SQIVND (reference sequence). The CDR3 runs to 16 residues.